These 23 T cell receptor beta chains were all obtained from the same sample, sequenced in a study of T cells after yellow fever vaccination. TCRdb re-analysed the 5' RACE reads in MiXCR, keeping a single row per CDR3 protein. The data show about 210,000 distinct CDR3 sequences, roughly 6.8% seen once. This sample comprised CD4+ T cells sorted from PBMCs, obtained on the day of the yellow fever booster vaccination. The receptor source for this set is a man under 40 who received the YFV17D yellow fever vaccine.

The chain uses TRBV19 and TRBJ1-4; D gene ambiguous. This CDR3 is built from 13 residues. Trimming pared 8 bases from V and 6 bases from J, leaving 13 bases between. Per the germline V gene, CDR1 is LNHDA and CDR2 is SQIVND (reference sequence). The CDR3, as DNA: TGTGCCAGTTTCGCCCGGATGGATGAAAAACTGTTTTTT. It codes for CASFARMDEKLFF.

This clonotype was counted between two and nine times. The J gene is TRBJ2-4, the V gene TRBV4-3, with D tentatively TRBD1 (6 bases). The CDR3 has 16 residues. Per the germline V gene, CDR1 is LGHNA and CDR2 is YSLEER. V lost 1 base, J lost 2 bases, and 12 bases lay in between. CDR3: CASSQVSTGPKNIQYF. CDR3 DNA: TGCGCCAGCAGCCAAGTGTCTACAGGGCCCAAAAACATTCAGTACTTC.

This clonotype was seen ten or more times. V and J are TRBV20-1 and TRBJ2-2; TRBD2 matches at 8 bases. With V trimmed by 2 bases and J by 6 bases, 8 bases remained unmatched. The CDR3 is 15 residues long. Germline loops: CDR1 DFQATT, CDR2 SNEGSKA (reference sequence). CDR3 in DNA: TGCAGTGCTAGACCGAGCGGGAGAGACTCCGGGGAGCTGTTTTTT. Translating it yields CSARPSGRDSGELFF.

This clonotype was seen a handful of times. The V call is TRBV18, the J call TRBJ2-3; 12 nucleotides agree with TRBD2. CDR1 is KGHSH, CDR2 LQKENI, per germline. With V trimmed by 6 bases and J by 13 bases, 8 bases remained unmatched. The CDR3 is made up of 13 amino acids. This CDR3 is CASSLGLAGSKYF. In nucleotides, the CDR3 is TGTGCCAGCTCCCTTGGACTAGCGGGGTCCAAGTATTTT. The full variable domain, rest sourced from reference TRBV18 and TRBJ2-3, is NAGVMQNPRHLVRRRGQEARLRCSPMKGHSHVYWYRQLPEEGLKFMVYLQKENIIDESGMPKERFSAEFPKEGPSILRIQQVVRGDSAAYFCASSLGLAGSKYFGPGTRLTVL.

This clonotype was seen many times. The chain is built from TRBV5-1 and TRBJ2-7, with 12 positions matching TRBD1. Germline V lookup: CDR1 SGHRS, CDR2 YFSETQ. This CDR3 contains 16 residues. After removal of 0 bases from V and 5 bases from J, the junction contained 6 bases not matched to a gene. CDR3 in DNA: TGCGCCAGCAGCTTGGCCCTGGGACAGGGGGCCGACGAGCAGTACTTC. This gives the protein CASSLALGQGADEQYF.

This clonotype was seen more than once but under ten times. This sequence joins TRBV19 and TRBJ2-3, with TRBD1 as a possible D gene (5 bases). Per germline, CDR1 LNHDA and CDR2 SQIVND (reference sequence). This CDR3 spans 15 amino acids. V lost 4 bases and J 0 bases, leaving 11 bases between the germline ends. The CDR3 here is CASSTPGSSTDTQYF. The CDR3 DNA reads TGTGCCAGTAGTACCCCAGGGTCTAGCACAGATACGCAGTATTTT.

J is TRBJ2-3 and V is TRBV15; TRBD2 aligns across 8 bases. CDR3 length: 12 residues. V lost 5 bases to trimming and J lost 6 bases; unmatched junction nucleotides: 1. CDR1 is LNHNV, CDR2 YYDKDF, per germline (reference sequence). The CDR3 region is CATSLAGDTQYF. CDR3 coding DNA: TGTGCCACCAGCTTAGCGGGGGATACGCAGTATTTT. Full variable domain (remainder filled in from reference TRBV15 and TRBJ2-3): DAMVIQNPRYQVTQFGKPVTLSCSQTLNHNVMYWYQQKSSQAPKLLFHYYDKDFNNEADTPDNFQSRRPNTSFCFLDIRSPGLGDTAMYLCATSLAGDTQYFGPGTRLTVL.

The rearrangement uses TRBV25-1 and TRBJ2-7, with 8 positions matching TRBD2. Germline CDR1 reads MGHDK; CDR2 reads SYGVNS. V was pared by 6 bases and J by 4 bases, with 8 bases of the junction left unmatched. This CDR3 spans 14 amino acids. CDR3 sequence reads: CASRAGTRGYEQYF. CDR3 in DNA: TGTGCCAGCAGGGCCGGGACTAGGGGGTACGAGCAGTACTTC.

This clonotype was counted only a few times. V and J are TRBV7-8 and TRBJ1-1; 7 bases line up with TRBD1. The CDR3 consists of 15 residues. Germline CDR1 and CDR2: SGHVS and FQNEAQ. J was trimmed by 1 base and V by 5 bases; bases with no gene match: 7. CDR3 in amino acids: CASSGPGTANTEAFF. The DNA for the CDR3 is TGTGCCAGCAGCGGGCCCGGGACAGCGAACACTGAAGCTTTCTTT.

The J gene is TRBJ2-1, the V gene TRBV6-2 or TRBV6-3, with D perhaps TRBD2 (5 bases). CDR3 length: 11 amino acids. Trimming cost V 7 bases and J 7 bases, with 8 bases left between them. Germline lookup yields CDR1 MNHEY and CDR2 SVGEGT. The CDR3 bases are TGTGCCAGCACGGGAAGAAATGAGCAGTTCTTC. Translation gives CASTGRNEQFF.

At least ten counts were recorded for this clonotype. This sequence joins TRBV20-1 and TRBJ2-7; 7 bases are shared with TRBD2. V was pared by 0 bases and J by 2 bases, with 1 base of the junction left unmatched. Germline assignment: CDR1 DFQATT and CDR2 SNEGSKA (reference sequence). The CDR3 has 13 amino acids. The CDR3 here is CSARDLAAYEQYF. The DNA of the CDR3 is TGCAGTGCTAGAGATCTAGCGGCCTACGAGCAGTACTTC.

The V and J genes are TRBV7-2 and TRBJ2-7; 7 bases are a match to TRBD2. This CDR3 has 15 amino acids. Germline lookup yields CDR1 SGHTA and CDR2 FQGNSA. With V trimmed by 5 bases and J by 6 bases, 13 bases remained unmatched. The CDR3, as DNA: TGTGCCAGCAGCCCCCGCCCCGGGGGGAGTGGCGAGCAGTACTTC. It encodes CASSPRPGGSGEQYF.

This clonotype was counted many times. The chain has TRBV7-9 and TRBJ2-1, with 7 bases that match TRBD2. Losses at the gene ends were 6 bases for V and 0 bases for J; bases not matched to a gene: 2. This CDR3 is built from 14 residues. Germline CDR1 SEHNR, CDR2 FQNEAQ (reference sequence). CDR3 residues: CASRGTTSYNEQFF. CDR3 DNA sequence: TGTGCCAGCAGGGGGACTACCTCCTACAATGAGCAGTTCTTC.

This rearrangement joins TRBV6-2 or TRBV6-3 to TRBJ1-1; a possible D gene is TRBD1 (5 bases). Germline V CDR1 and CDR2: MNHEY, SVGEGT. CDR3 size: 11 residues. V gave up 8 bases and J gave up 10 bases, with 14 bases separating them. The CDR3 DNA reads TGTGCCAGCGGGACCGCCTGGAGAGCTTTCTTT. Residues: CASGTAWRAFF.

For this clonotype: At one boundary the junction diverges from the germline segment, which might be a read error. This rearrangement joins TRBV6-5 to TRBJ2-3, with 8 bases fitting TRBD1. The CDR3 is 17 amino acids. The germline V gene has CDR1 MNHEY and CDR2 SVGAGI. In nucleotides, the CDR3 is TGTGCCACCAGTTACCGTTTACCGGGACAGGGCACAGATACGCAGTATTTT. Amino acids: CATSYRLPGQGTDTQYF.

The sample holds a few counts of this clonotype. The rearrangement joins TRBV7-2 to TRBJ1-5; D gene unclear. CDR1 is SGHTA and CDR2 is FQGNSA in the germline V gene. With 1 base removed from V and 9 bases from J, the gap between germline ends came to 7 bases. The CDR3 covers 12 residues. CDR3 nucleotide sequence: TGTGCCAGCAGCTTAGATTCACGGCCCCAGCATTTT. Translated, it gives CASSLDSRPQHF. Using reference TRBV7-2 and TRBJ1-5 for the parts outside the CDR3, the full variable domain is GAGVSQSPSNKVTEKGKDVELRCDPISGHTALYWYRQSLGQGLEFLIYFQGNSAPDKSGLPSDRFSAERTGGSVSTLTIQRTQQEDSAVYLCASSLDSRPQHFGDGTRLSIL.

This clonotype was recorded at least ten times. The chain combines TRBV5-6 with TRBJ2-3; no definite D call. Germline V lookup: CDR1 SGHDT, CDR2 YYEEEE. V was cut by 2 bases and J by 2 bases, with 9 bases left in between. The CDR3 runs 14 residues. In nucleotides, the CDR3 is TGTGCCAGCAGCTTTGGTCCGAACACAGATACGCAGTATTTT. Encoded protein: CASSFGPNTDTQYF. Full variable domain (missing parts from reference TRBV5-6 and TRBJ2-3): DAGVTQSPTHLIKTRGQQVTLRCSPKSGHDTVSWYQQALGQGPQFIFQYYEEEERQRGNFPDRFSGHQFPNYSSELNVNALLLGDSALYLCASSFGPNTDTQYFGPGTRLTVL.

This clonotype has just a few counts. The rearrangement uses TRBV7-2 and TRBJ1-6; D possibly corresponds to TRBD1 (5 bases). With 4 bases removed from V and 7 bases from J, the gap between germline ends came to 17 bases. This CDR3 spans 16 amino acids. From germline, CDR1 is SGHTA and CDR2 FQGNSA. The CDR3 region is CASSSRAGQPNSPLHF. Here the CDR3 DNA reads TGTGCCAGCAGCTCCAGGGCAGGCCAGCCCAATTCACCCCTCCACTTT. The full variable domain, its missing parts supplied by reference TRBV7-2 and TRBJ1-6, is GAGVSQSPSNKVTEKGKDVELRCDPISGHTALYWYRQSLGQGLEFLIYFQGNSAPDKSGLPSDRFSAERTGGSVSTLTIQRTQQEDSAVYLCASSSRAGQPNSPLHFGNGTRLTVT.

In this sample, this clonotype turned up many times. In DNA, the CDR3 is TGTGCCAGCAGCCAAGCCTCAAAAGACGGGCAGTTCTTC. It encodes CASSQASKDGQFF. The J gene is TRBJ2-1, the V gene TRBV4-2; D is uncertain. This CDR3 contains 13 residues. V was trimmed by 1 base and J by 12 bases, leaving 13 bases between them. Germline V lookup: CDR1 LGHNA, CDR2 YNFKEQ.

This clonotype was found a few times. The chain is built from TRBV19 and TRBJ2-2, with D possibly being TRBD2 (6 bases). Trimming cost V 4 bases and J 3 bases, with 9 bases left between them. Germline V lookup: CDR1 LNHDA, CDR2 SQIVND (reference sequence). This CDR3 region has 14 residues. As DNA, the CDR3 is TGTGCCAGTAGTAAGGACTATTACACCGGGGAGCTGTTTTTT. Its translation: CASSKDYYTGELFF.

The gene calls are TRBV5-6 and TRBJ1-3; 10 bases are a match to TRBD1. The CDR3 is 17 amino acids. J lost 2 bases, V lost 5 bases, and 10 bases had no gene match. Germline assignment: CDR1 SGHDT and CDR2 YYEEEE. The CDR3 spells CASSPLKDRGTGNTIYF. The CDR3 DNA reads as TGTGCCAGCAGTCCCCTTAAGGACAGGGGGACTGGAAACACCATATATTTT.

The chain combines TRBV5-1 with TRBJ2-3; the D gene is possibly TRBD1 (7 bases). V lost 3 bases and J 0 bases, leaving 17 bases between the germline ends. Germline CDR1 SGHRS, CDR2 YFSETQ. CDR3 length: 17 amino acids. The CDR3 nucleotides are TGCGCCAGCAGCTCCACCGGAGGGACAGAGAGCACAGATACGCAGTATTTT. It is translated as CASSSTGGTESTDTQYF.

In its sample, this clonotype was seen many times. The chain employs TRBV12-3 or TRBV12-4 and TRBJ2-5; 7 bases are shared with TRBD1. The ends lost 3 bases at V and 5 bases at J; junction bases unmatched: 9. The CDR3 extends over 15 amino acids. The CDR3 spells CASSLGDRDEETQYF. As DNA, the CDR3 is TGTGCCAGCAGTTTGGGAGACAGGGATGAGGAGACCCAGTACTTC.